This TCR beta chain was captured in a study of cytomegalovirus exposure and HLA in healthy donors. The CDR3 runs 15 residues. V shed 6 bases and J shed 0 bases, with 12 bases lying between them. Per germline, CDR1 MNHNS and CDR2 SASEGT. PCR was performed using 60 Vbeta and 13 Jbeta primers. Generated by immunoSEQ multiplex PCR, the TCRdb table keeps only in-frame clones and is missing some. The sample has approximately 97,000 clones, 63% seen once; the top ten hold over 4%. V and J are TRBV6-1 and TRBJ1-5; maybe TRBD1 (5 bases). The sample consisted of PBMCs. This sequence was found in a human donor in good health. The chain's CDR3 is CASRQGVYSNQPQHF. The CDR3 region has the DNA TGTGCCAGCAGACAAGGGGTGTATAGCAATCAGCCCCAGCATTTT.